Below are 3 T cell receptor beta chains sequenced from a single sample in a study of cytomegalovirus exposure and HLA in healthy donors (dated by TCRdb to the late 2010s). Library creation used the immunoSEQ multiplex PCR assay. For the multiplex PCR, a mixture combining 60 forward primers for TCR Vbeta segments and 13 reverse primers for TCR Jbeta segments was used. The table was pulled from immuneACCESS by TCRdb, which kept in-frame rearrangements only. Such tables lose some clones; where checked, under half of the loss comes from unresolved V genes, and the rest has no known cause. The sample table holds 75,000 to 100,000 clones, of which about four fifths were seen once. Approximately 3.2% of the sample rests with the top ten. The sequenced sample consisted of PBMCs. These receptors were collected from a female donor in good health and CMV-seropositive.

The chain combines TRBV4-2 with TRBJ2-2, with D possibly matching TRBD2 (5 bases). Germline V gene lookup returns CDR1 LGHNA and CDR2 YNFKEQ. Between the trimmed V and J ends, which lost 1 base and 0 bases, there was a span of 9 bases. The CDR3 contains 16 residues. DNA of the CDR3: TGTGCCAGCAGCCAAGCTGACGGGGCGAACACCGGGGAGCTGTTTTTT. Translating gives CASSQADGANTGELFF.

CDR3: CASRGGRGYTF. In DNA, the CDR3 is TGTGCCAGCAGGGGGGGAAGAGGCTACACCTTC. The V call is TRBV9, the J call TRBJ1-2, with D perhaps TRBD1 (5 bases). CDR3 length: 11 residues. The germline V gene has CDR1 SGDLS and CDR2 YYNGEE. Trimming pared 5 bases from V and 8 bases from J, leaving 10 bases between.

The genes are TRBV7-2 and TRBJ1-2, with D hard to call. Trimming removed 5 bases from V and 7 bases from J, with 11 bases in between. The CDR3 has 12 amino acids. Germline loops: CDR1 SGHTA, CDR2 FQGNSA. The CDR3 region is CASSIGLSGYTF. The CDR3 DNA reads as TGTGCCAGCAGCATCGGACTTTCTGGCTACACCTTC. The full variable domain, with the rest looked up from reference TRBV7-2 and TRBJ1-2, is GAGVSQSPSNKVTEKGKDVELRCDPISGHTALYWYRQSLGQGLEFLIYFQGNSAPDKSGLPSDRFSAERTGGSVSTLTIQRTQQEDSAVYLCASSIGLSGYTFGSGTRLTVV.